This T cell receptor (beta chain) was sequenced in a study of T-cell reconstitution after alpha-beta-depleted transplantation in children. Whole-study findings and limits: For some patients, TCRbeta diversity was high at day 60 because of recipient T cells and thymic progenitors that survived. The study reportedly traced alpha-beta T cells about two months after transplant to several hundred expanded graft clones.

The TCRbeta library was prepared with unique molecular identifiers. MiXCR, applied by TCRdb to the PCR reads, yields one record per CDR3 protein. Of over 200,000 distinct CDR3 sequences listed, roughly 10% are singletons. In regard to this clonotype: Its specificity is not known.

There are 15 residues in the CDR3. From germline, CDR1 is SGHRS and CDR2 YFSETQ. Trimming took off 5 bases at V and 7 bases at J, with 19 bases between the two ends. V usage is TRBV5-1 and J usage is TRBJ2-1, with D perhaps given as TRBD1 or TRBD2 (5 bases each). Sample: PBMCs, taken before TCRalphabeta/CD19-depleted stem cell transplant. The origin of this receptor is a child in the first two years of life with acute myeloid leukemia, due to receive a stem cell transplant. Here the CDR3 reads CASSFGTQLSNEQFF. CDR3 in DNA: TGCGCCAGCAGTTTCGGGACCCAGCTATCGAATGAGCAGTTCTTC.